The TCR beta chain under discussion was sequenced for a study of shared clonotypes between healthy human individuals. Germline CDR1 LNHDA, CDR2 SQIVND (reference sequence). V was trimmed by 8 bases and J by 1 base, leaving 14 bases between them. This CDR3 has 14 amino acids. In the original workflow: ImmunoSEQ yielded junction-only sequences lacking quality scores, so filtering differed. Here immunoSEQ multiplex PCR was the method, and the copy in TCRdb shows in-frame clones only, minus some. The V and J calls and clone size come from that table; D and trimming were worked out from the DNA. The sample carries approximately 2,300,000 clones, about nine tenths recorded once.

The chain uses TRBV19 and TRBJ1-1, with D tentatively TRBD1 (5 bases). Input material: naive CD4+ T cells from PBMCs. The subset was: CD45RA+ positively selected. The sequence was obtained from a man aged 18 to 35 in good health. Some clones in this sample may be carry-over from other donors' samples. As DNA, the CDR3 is TGTGCCAGTGTCGGACGGGGGAAGAACACTGAAGCTTTCTTT. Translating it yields CASVGRGKNTEAFF.